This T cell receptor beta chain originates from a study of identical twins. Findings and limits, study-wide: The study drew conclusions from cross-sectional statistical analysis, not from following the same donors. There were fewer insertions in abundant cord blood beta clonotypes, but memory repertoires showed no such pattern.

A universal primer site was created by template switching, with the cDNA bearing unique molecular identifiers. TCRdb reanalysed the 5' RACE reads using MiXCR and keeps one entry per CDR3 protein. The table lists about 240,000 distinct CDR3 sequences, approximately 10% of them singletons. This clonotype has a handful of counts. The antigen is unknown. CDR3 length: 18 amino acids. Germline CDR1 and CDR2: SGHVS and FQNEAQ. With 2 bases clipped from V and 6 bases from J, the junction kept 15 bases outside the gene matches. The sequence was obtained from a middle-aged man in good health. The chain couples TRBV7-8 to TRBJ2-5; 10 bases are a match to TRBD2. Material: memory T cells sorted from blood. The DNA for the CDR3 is TGTGCCAGCAGCTTACCTCCCCGACTAGCGGGCCGTCATAAGACCCAGTACTTC. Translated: CASSLPPRLAGRHKTQYF. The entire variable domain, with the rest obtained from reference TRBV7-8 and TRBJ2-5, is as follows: GAGVSQSPRYKVAKRGQDVALRCDPISGHVSLFWYQQALGQGPEFLTYFQNEAQLDKSGLPSDRFFAERPEGSVSTLKIQRTQQEDSAVYLCASSLPPRLAGRHKTQYFGPGTRLLVL.